This T cell receptor beta chain was observed in a study of shared clonotypes between healthy human individuals. Findings and limits, study-wide: It was the few donors that limited the genetic and exposure-history diversity represented. It was the non-shared clonotypes that had lower generation probabilities than clonotypes shared by all four donors.

As concerns this clone: Its antigen is unknown.

Unmatched junction bases numbered 11, after V lost 3 bases and J lost 6 bases. The CDR3 is 16 amino acids. Per the germline V gene, CDR1 is LNHDA and CDR2 is SQIVND (reference sequence). The authors loaded roughly 200 ng DNA, around 30,000 T cell genomes, into sorted-subset replicate PCRs. In the original analysis: There were no quality scores in the junction-only immunoSEQ sequences, so filtering differed. The table came from immunoSEQ multiplex PCR; TCRdb's copy has only in-frame clones and leaves some out. V and J calls and clone size are given by that table; D and trimming were obtained from the DNA. Of about 700,000 clones listed, about 74% are singletons.

Material: memory CD4+ T cells sorted from blood. The subset was: CD45RA-negative fraction. The sequence came from a woman in her thirties in good health. J is TRBJ1-1 and V is TRBV19; 9 bases are a match to TRBD1. The CDR3 reads CASSIRSGTGMAEAFF. The CDR3 nucleotides read TGTGCCAGTAGTATCAGATCCGGGACAGGGATGGCTGAAGCTTTCTTT.